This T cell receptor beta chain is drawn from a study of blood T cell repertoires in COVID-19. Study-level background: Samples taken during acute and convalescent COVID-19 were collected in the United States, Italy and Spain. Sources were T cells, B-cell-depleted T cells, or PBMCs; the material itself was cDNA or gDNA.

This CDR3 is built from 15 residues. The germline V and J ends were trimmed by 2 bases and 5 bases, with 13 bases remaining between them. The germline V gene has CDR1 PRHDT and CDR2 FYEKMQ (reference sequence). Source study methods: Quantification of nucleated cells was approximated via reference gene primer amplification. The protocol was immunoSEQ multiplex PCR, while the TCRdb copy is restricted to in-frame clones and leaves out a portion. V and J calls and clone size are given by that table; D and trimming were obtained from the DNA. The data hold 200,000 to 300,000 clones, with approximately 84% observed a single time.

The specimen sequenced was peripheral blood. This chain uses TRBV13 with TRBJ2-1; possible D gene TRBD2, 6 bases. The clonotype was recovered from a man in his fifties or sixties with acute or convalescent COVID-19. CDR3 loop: CASSLYGGGHNEQFF. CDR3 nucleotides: TGTGCCAGCAGCTTATACGGGGGTGGGCACAATGAGCAGTTCTTC.